Listed below are T cell receptor beta chains from one sample, sequenced in a study of shared clonotypes between healthy human individuals. Method: immunoSEQ multiplex PCR; TCRdb's copy keeps in-frame clones and lacks some. Of fewer than 1.6 million clones listed, approximately 98.5% were seen once; the top ten hold around 0.33%. Sequenced: naive CD4+ T cells sorted from blood. These receptor sequences come from a man aged 30 to 45 in good health. The CDR3 runs from the conserved cysteine through the conserved F or W. The D gene is left open where the match is weak.

d_call j_call v_call cdr3_nt cdr3_aa
NA TRBJ2-7 TRBV28 TGTGCCAGCAGTGATGCCCCCTACGAGCAGTACTTC CASSDAPYEQYF
NA TRBJ2-7 TRBV7-9 TGTGCCAGCAGCCTACATCAGGGTTTGACCTACGAGCAGTACTTC CASSLHQGLTYEQYF
TRBD2 TRBJ2-1 TRBV14 TGTGCCAGCAGCCAAGATGCGGGAGTGGGGGACAATGAGCAGTTCTTC CASSQDAGVGDNEQFF
TRBD1 TRBJ1-4 TRBV28 TGTGCCAGCAGTTTATGGACACAGGGGGAAAGTGAAAAACTGTTTTTT CASSLWTQGESEKLFF
NA TRBJ1-1 TRBV9 TGTGCCAGCAGCGTGACCCCCACAGAAGACACTGAAGCTTTCTTT CASSVTPTEDTEAFF
NA TRBJ1-1 TRBV4-3 TGCGCCAGCAGCCGGCGGGCAGGGACAAACACTGAAGCTTTCTTT CASSRRAGTNTEAFF
NA TRBJ2-7 TRBV7-2 TGTGCCAGCGGTGGCCGAAGCTACGAGCAGTACTTC CASGGRSYEQYF
NA TRBJ2-3 TRBV28 TGTGCCAGCAGTTTACGGCGGGGCACAGATACGCAGTATTTT CASSLRRGTDTQYF
TRBD1 TRBJ2-3 TRBV6-1 TGTGCCAGCAGTGAAAGGGACAGGGTACGGTCAGATACGCAGTATTTT CASSERDRVRSDTQYF
TRBD2 TRBJ2-7 TRBV7-2 TGTGCCAGCAGCAACAGACTAGCGGGAACGCCCGAGCAGTACTTC CASSNRLAGTPEQYF
NA TRBJ1-2 TRBV6-5 TGTGCCAGCAGTTACGAGATAGAAGGCTATGGCTACACCTTC CASSYEIEGYGYTF
TRBD1 TRBJ2-5 TRBV15 TGTGCCACCAGCAGAGCTCTTCGAGGGACAGAGGTAGAGACCCAGTACTTC CATSRALRGTEVETQYF
TRBD1 TRBJ2-7 TRBV2 TGTGCCAGCCGGGACAGCTCCTACGAGCAGTACTTC CASRDSSYEQYF
TRBD1 TRBJ2-1 TRBV5-4 TGTGCCAGCAGCTCAGGGGGCCGCCCCCCTTACAATGAGCAGTTCTTC CASSSGGRPPYNEQFF
TRBD2 TRBJ2-1 TRBV7-3 TGTGCCAGCAGCTTAGGGACGACTAGCGGGATTTTAAATGAGCAGTTCTTC CASSLGTTSGILNEQFF
TRBD1 TRBJ2-3 TRBV5-1 TGCGCCAGCAGCTTGGATGGGGGACAGATGGATACGCAGTATTTT CASSLDGGQMDTQYF
TRBD2 TRBJ2-3 TRBV29-1 TGCAGCGTTGGAGGGGGGGTAGCGGGACGCACAGATACGCAGTATTTT CSVGGGVAGRTDTQYF
NA TRBJ2-5 TRBV5-1 TGCGCCAGCAGCCCGAGGCTTGCGGGCCTGGAGACCCAGTACTTC CASSPRLAGLETQYF
NA TRBJ1-2 TRBV9 TGTGCCAGCAGCACTCTAATTGGGGTGGGGCACGATGGCTACACCTTC CASSTLIGVGHDGYTF
NA TRBJ2-1 TRBV9 TGTGCCAGCAGCGTAGGTACTAGCCCCTACAATGAGCAGTTCTTC CASSVGTSPYNEQFF